This T cell receptor (beta chain) is from a study of T cell repertoires and Cas9 in healthy adults. Study context: SpCas9-reactive CD4 and CD8 T cells were characterized for potency, cytotoxicity and lineage.

J lost 7 bases, V lost 2 bases, and 5 bases had no gene match. CDR3 length: 15 residues. The germline V gene encodes CDR1 GTSNPN and CDR2 SVGIG (reference sequence). Study observations and caveats: Reportedly, SpCas9-reactive effector T cell proliferation and function were mitigated by SpCas9-reactive Tregs in vitro.

The protocol was immunoSEQ multiplex PCR, while the TCRdb copy is restricted to in-frame clones and leaves out a portion. This table holds 20,000 to 25,000 clones, about 88% found once. A word on this clone: Its cognate antigen is unknown.

The receptor comes from a human donor in good health. The rearrangement links TRBV30 to TRBJ1-6; 10 positions agree with TRBD1. What was sequenced was CD4+ effector T cells (CD127+, CD25-, CD137-, CD154-) from PBMCs; culture status not recorded. CDR3 sequence (DNA): TGTGCCTGGAGTTATGGACAGGGGGAAAATTCACCCCTCCACTTT. This sequence encodes CAWSYGQGENSPLHF.